These T cell receptor beta chains were read from a single sample in a study of T cell clones after liver transplantation. Sequencing used immunoSEQ multiplex PCR; TCRdb keeps in-frame clones, though not all of them. The sample holds approximately 72,000 clones, over 85% seen once. The sample here was CD4+ T cells from blood, taken before liver transplant. All receptors come from a human donor who received a liver transplant. The CDR3 runs from the conserved cysteine through the conserved F or W. A D gene is named only where the DNA matches it firmly. Clone size is stated in some rows and not others, as once, few, many or a class when expanded.

j_call	clone_size	d_call	v_call	cdr3_nt	cdr3_aa
TRBJ1-4	NA	NA	TRBV18	TGTGCCAGCTCACCGTCGGCCCCTGAAAAACTGTTTTTT	CASSPSAPEKLFF
TRBJ2-7	NA	NA	TRBV5-6	TGTGCCAGCAGCTTATACGACGGGACTCACTCCTACGAGCAGTACTTC	CASSLYDGTHSYEQYF
TRBJ2-5	NA	TRBD2	TRBV7-2	TGTGCCAGCAGCGCATCACTAGCGGGAGCAGGCGAGACCCAGTACTTC	CASSASLAGAGETQYF
TRBJ2-1	NA	NA	TRBV7-3	TGTGCCAGCAGCTATAGCGGTTCCTTTTACAATGAGCAGTTCTTC	CASSYSGSFYNEQFF
TRBJ2-6	NA	TRBD1	TRBV5-4	TGTGCCAGCAGCTCTCCGGGACAGGGCGCTGGGGCCAACGTCCTGACTTTC	CASSSPGQGAGANVLTF
TRBJ2-4	NA	NA	TRBV19	TGTGCCAGTAGTATTATGGGTTCCAAAAACATTCAGTACTTC	CASSIMGSKNIQYF
TRBJ2-7	NA	NA	TRBV28	TGTGCCAGCAGGGAAAATATCTACGAGCAGTACTTC	CASRENIYEQYF
TRBJ2-5	NA	NA	TRBV9	TGTGCCAGCAGCGTAGCCGAGGGTCTCCTAGAGACCCAGTACTTC	CASSVAEGLLETQYF
TRBJ2-7	NA	NA	TRBV19	TGTGCCAGTAGTATCTATTCAATCGGACTGGGGGACTACGAGCAGTACTTC	CASSIYSIGLGDYEQYF
TRBJ2-7	NA	NA	TRBV7-2	TGTGCCAGCAGCTTATCGACTTTCGGCTACGAGCAGTACTTC	CASSLSTFGYEQYF
TRBJ2-7	NA	TRBD2	TRBV6-5	TGTGCCAGCAGCCCACTAGCGGGAGAACTGGACGAGCAGTACTTC	CASSPLAGELDEQYF
TRBJ1-1	NA	NA	TRBV4-2	TGTGCCAGCAGCCAAGCCAATCCCCCCACTGAAGCTTTCTTT	CASSQANPPTEAFF
TRBJ1-1	NA	NA	TRBV6-5	TGTGCCAGCAGTTACGGGGGGGACACTGAAGCTTTCTTT	CASSYGGDTEAFF
TRBJ2-7	NA	TRBD2	TRBV6-5	TGTGCCAGCAGTTACCGGGGGGGCCACGAGCAGTACTTC	CASSYRGGHEQYF
TRBJ1-2	NA	NA	TRBV29-1	TGCAGCGTTGAAGCCGAAAATCCGGGAAGAGGCACCTTC	CSVEAENPGRGTF
TRBJ1-2	NA	NA	TRBV5-1	TGCGCCAGCAGCTTGGGGCAGGGCTGGGTAGTTGGCTACACCTTC	CASSLGQGWVVGYTF
TRBJ2-1	NA	TRBD2	TRBV29-1	TGCAGCGTTGATGAGGGAGGGGTAAATGAGCAGTTCTTC	CSVDEGGVNEQFF
TRBJ2-2	once	NA	TRBV19	TGTGCCAGTACTCCTCTGCGGGCCGGGGAGCTGTTTTTT	CASTPLRAGELFF